These T cell receptor beta chains were read from a single sample in a study of shared clonotypes between healthy human individuals. Some clones are missing from TCRdb's copy, which holds only in-frame ones; the method was immunoSEQ multiplex PCR. The data show some 2,000,000 clones, around 95% seen once. The sample comprised naive CD4+ T cells sorted from blood. All receptors come from a man between 18 and 29 years old in good health. CDR3s include the opening cysteine and the closing phenylalanine or tryptophan.

J gene: TRBJ1-6
V gene: TRBV6-1
CDR3 protein: CASNLDRAQNSPLHF

J gene: TRBJ1-5
V gene: TRBV28
CDR3 protein: CASSLLQGRQPQHF

J gene: TRBJ2-2
V gene: TRBV6-5
CDR3 protein: CASSWTSTNTGELFF

J gene: TRBJ2-6
V gene: TRBV5-3
CDR3 protein: CARRNQARAGANVLTF

J gene: TRBJ1-5
V gene: TRBV7-9
CDR3 protein: CASSQDSLAQHF

J gene: TRBJ2-5
V gene: TRBV9
CDR3 protein: CASSTRVGVETQYF

J gene: TRBJ1-3
V gene: TRBV15
CDR3 protein: CATSRGFADGNTIYF

J gene: TRBJ2-7
V gene: TRBV18
CDR3 protein: CASSQGQGPYEQYF

J gene: TRBJ2-1
V gene: TRBV11-2
CDR3 protein: CASSHTSGTDWSYNEQFF

J gene: TRBJ1-2
V gene: TRBV7-9
CDR3 protein: CASSVTGIANYGYTF

J gene: TRBJ2-7
V gene: TRBV9
CDR3 protein: CASSVADRGPYEQYF

J gene: TRBJ1-4
V gene: TRBV28
CDR3 protein: CASRRGTGVGEKLFF

J gene: TRBJ2-2
V gene: TRBV4-1
CDR3 protein: CASSQDSWSTGGTNTGELFF

J gene: TRBJ2-3
V gene: TRBV4-1
CDR3 protein: CASSPGRTSGRGLDTQYF

J gene: TRBJ2-4
V gene: TRBV19
CDR3 protein: CASSIGASVGNIQYF

J gene: TRBJ2-7
V gene: TRBV7-2
CDR3 protein: CASSLEMGLEGYEQYF

J gene: TRBJ1-1
V gene: TRBV6-5
CDR3 protein: CASRRATRAEKAFF

J gene: TRBJ1-5
V gene: TRBV30
CDR3 protein: CAWGGGGANQPQHF

J gene: TRBJ1-1
V gene: TRBV5-1
CDR3 protein: CASSLEGTGVLTEAFF

J gene: TRBJ1-2
V gene: TRBV27
CDR3 protein: CASSESGTGGYYGYTF

J gene: TRBJ2-7
V gene: TRBV7-9
CDR3 protein: CASSPTSGRAYEQYF

J gene: TRBJ2-1
V gene: TRBV10-3
CDR3 protein: CAISASGGSSSYNEQFF

J gene: TRBJ1-3
V gene: TRBV20-1
CDR3 protein: CSASSVNTIYF

J gene: TRBJ1-2
V gene: TRBV18
CDR3 protein: CASSPPDTRGYGYTF

J gene: TRBJ2-2
V gene: TRBV2
CDR3 protein: CASTHTYTGELFF

J gene: TRBJ2-7
V gene: TRBV19
CDR3 protein: CASKRGSSYEQYF

J gene: TRBJ2-1
V gene: TRBV5-1
CDR3 protein: CASSPAITGLTYNEQFF

J gene: TRBJ1-6
V gene: TRBV19
CDR3 protein: CASSLSTVIDSPLHF

J gene: TRBJ2-7
V gene: TRBV6-1
CDR3 protein: CASNRRATGEQYF

J gene: TRBJ2-7
V gene: TRBV6-1
CDR3 protein: CASSMNRDEQYF

J gene: TRBJ1-5
V gene: TRBV6-1
CDR3 protein: CASSPGVSSNQPQHF

J gene: TRBJ1-6
V gene: TRBV2
CDR3 protein: CASSEFGQGPNSPLHF

J gene: TRBJ1-6
V gene: TRBV5-8
CDR3 protein: CASSLGATSPLHF